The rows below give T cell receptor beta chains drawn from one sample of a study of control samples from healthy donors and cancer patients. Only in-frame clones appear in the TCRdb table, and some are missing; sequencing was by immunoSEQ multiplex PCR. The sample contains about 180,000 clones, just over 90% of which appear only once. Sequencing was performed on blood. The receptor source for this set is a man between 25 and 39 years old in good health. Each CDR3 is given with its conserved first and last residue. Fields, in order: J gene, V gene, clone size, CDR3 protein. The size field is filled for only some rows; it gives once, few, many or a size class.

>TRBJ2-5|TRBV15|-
CATSRGRTQETQYF
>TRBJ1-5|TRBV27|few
CASGNGGNQPQHF
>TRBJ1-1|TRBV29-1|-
CSVELGDTEAFF
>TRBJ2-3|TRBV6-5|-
CASSSRDTQYF
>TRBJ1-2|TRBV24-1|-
CATSDLTRQYGYTF
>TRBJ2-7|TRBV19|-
CASSITGTRVYEQYF
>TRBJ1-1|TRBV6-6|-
CASMRTNTEAFF
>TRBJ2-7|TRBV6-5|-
CASSQGGPYEQYF
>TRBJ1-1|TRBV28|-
CASSVQAWAEAFF
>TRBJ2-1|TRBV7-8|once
CASSLGTGLAGGEQFF
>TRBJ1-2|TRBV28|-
CASSTGGGGGYGYTF
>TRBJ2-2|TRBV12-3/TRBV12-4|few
CASRPNTGELFF
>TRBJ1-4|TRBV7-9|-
CASRDPEGPNEKLFF
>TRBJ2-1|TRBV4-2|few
CASSQSGNNNPYNEQFF
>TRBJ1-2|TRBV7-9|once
CASSLLWGADTF
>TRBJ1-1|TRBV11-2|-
CASSLDRATWDTEAFF
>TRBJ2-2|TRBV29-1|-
CSVELPGKTTGELFF
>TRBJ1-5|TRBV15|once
CATSRDTGANQPQHF
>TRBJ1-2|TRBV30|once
CAWSPQPGNGYTF
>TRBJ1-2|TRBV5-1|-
CASSLLGTADGYTF
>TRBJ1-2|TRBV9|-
CASTRGQGVEGYTF
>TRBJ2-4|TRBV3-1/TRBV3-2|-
CASSERTGINIQYF
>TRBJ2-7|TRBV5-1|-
CASSFLYEQYF
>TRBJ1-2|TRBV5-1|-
CASSSGGNYGYTF
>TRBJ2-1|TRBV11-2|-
CASTGTSYNEQFF
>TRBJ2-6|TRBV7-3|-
CASSLSQGSSSGANVLTF
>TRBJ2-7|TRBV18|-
CASSPPRVYEQYF
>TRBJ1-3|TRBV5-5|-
CASSQSGDPGLNSGNTIYF
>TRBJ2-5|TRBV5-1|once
CASSSGAGGETQYF
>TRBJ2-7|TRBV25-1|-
CASSEQGNTYEQYF
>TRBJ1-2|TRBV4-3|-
CASSQERTGEFGGYTF
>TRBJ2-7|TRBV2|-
CASKGGTASYEQYF
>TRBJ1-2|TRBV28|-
CASSPPRRQASGGYTF
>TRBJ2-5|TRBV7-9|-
CASSSPGVETQYF
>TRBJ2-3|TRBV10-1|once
CASSPTSGGPDTQYF
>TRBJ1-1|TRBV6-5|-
CASSSPGTGEWEAFF
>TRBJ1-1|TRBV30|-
CAWRPNTEAFF
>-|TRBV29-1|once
CSVEVNNSGNTIYF
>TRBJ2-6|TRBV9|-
CASSPRTASSGANVLTF
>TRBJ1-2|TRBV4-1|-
CASSQDGDYGYTF
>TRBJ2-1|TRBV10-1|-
CASSQLARDEQFF
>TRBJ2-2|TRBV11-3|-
CASSSGTIGELFF
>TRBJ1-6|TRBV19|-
CASSMEGGQGNSPLHF
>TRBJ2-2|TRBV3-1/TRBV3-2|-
CASSRGGGTGELFF
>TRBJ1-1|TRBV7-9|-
CASSLDEKVNTEAFF
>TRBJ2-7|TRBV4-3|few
CASSQQGDEQYF
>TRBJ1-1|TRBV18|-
CASSPGQDTEAFF
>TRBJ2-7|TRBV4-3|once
CASSQVSSGEQYF
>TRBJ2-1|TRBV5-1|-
CASSLAGDPYNEQFF